The source of this T cell receptor beta chain is a study of blood T cells in healthy people across ages. Then a second PCR, running roughly 7 to 11 cycles, was carried out with a sample-barcoded 5' primer and a J-beta primer mix. The study obtained at least 3 million CDR3-containing paired-end reads from every sample. TCRdb reanalysed the 5' RACE reads using MiXCR and keeps one entry per CDR3 protein. This table holds roughly 700,000 distinct CDR3 sequences, around 45% found once. Concerning this clonotype itself: Its antigen remains unidentified.

Study-wide results and caveats: Roughly linear declines in TCR beta diversity per million T cells occurred with age.

Isolating PBMCs gave at least 7 million of these cells per sample. V was pared by 4 bases and J by 4 bases, with 17 bases between. Germline V gene lookup returns CDR1 LGHNA and CDR2 YSLEER. The CDR3 is 15 residues long. The sample taken for sequencing was blood. This clonotype was sampled from a woman aged 55 to 70 in good health. The genes are TRBV4-3 and TRBJ2-7; D is ambiguous. The CDR3 coding sequence is TGCGCCAGCAGCCGTGCTCCCTTAGTGAATTACGAGCAGTACTTC. Its translation: CASSRAPLVNYEQYF.